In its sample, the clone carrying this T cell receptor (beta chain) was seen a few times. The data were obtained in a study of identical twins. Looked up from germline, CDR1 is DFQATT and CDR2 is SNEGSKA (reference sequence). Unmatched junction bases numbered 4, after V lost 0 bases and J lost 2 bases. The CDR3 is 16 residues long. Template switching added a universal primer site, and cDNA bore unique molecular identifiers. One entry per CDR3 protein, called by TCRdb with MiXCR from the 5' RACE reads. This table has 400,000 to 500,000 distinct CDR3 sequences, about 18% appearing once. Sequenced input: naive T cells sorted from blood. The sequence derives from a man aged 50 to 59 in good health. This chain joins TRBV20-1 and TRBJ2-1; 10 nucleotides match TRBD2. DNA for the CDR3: TGCAGTGCTAGAGATTTAAGCGGGAGGGCCTACAATGAGCAGTTCTTC. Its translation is CSARDLSGRAYNEQFF.